This T cell receptor (beta chain) was obtained from a study of shared clonotypes between healthy human individuals. Study information: Researchers drew samples from a couple of women and three men aged 18 to 49. Overall study results and limits: Naive subsets, compared against memory subsets, generally had larger estimated richness values. Generation probabilities of non-shared clonotypes were lower (relative to those shared by all four donors).

Sorted-subset replicate PCRs used around 200 ng of genomic DNA. This amount corresponded to approximately 30,000 T cell genomes. Using immunoSEQ multiplex PCR, the repertoire was profiled, and TCRdb retains in-frame clones only, with some absent. Among some 2.1 million clones, 85% to 95% were seen once, and the ten largest hold more than 1.5%. The J segment lost 2 bases and the V segment lost 10 bases, leaving 6 bases of the junction unmatched. CDR1 MDHEN and CDR2 SYDVKM come from the germline V gene. The CDR3 spans 14 residues. Remarks on this clone: Its cognate antigen is unknown.

Naive CD8 isolation took CD45RO-negative cells positively selected for CCR7 and excluded terminally differentiated effector memory CD45RA+ cells. The sample was naive CD8+ T cells from PBMCs. The V gene is TRBV28, the J gene TRBJ2-1; 9 bases match TRBD2. The sequence derives from a man between 18 and 35 years old in good health. Some clones in this sample may be carry-over from other donors' samples. In nucleotides, the CDR3 is TGTGCCATTACTTGGACTAGCGCCTACAATGAGCAGTTCTTC. This codes for CAITWTSAYNEQFF.